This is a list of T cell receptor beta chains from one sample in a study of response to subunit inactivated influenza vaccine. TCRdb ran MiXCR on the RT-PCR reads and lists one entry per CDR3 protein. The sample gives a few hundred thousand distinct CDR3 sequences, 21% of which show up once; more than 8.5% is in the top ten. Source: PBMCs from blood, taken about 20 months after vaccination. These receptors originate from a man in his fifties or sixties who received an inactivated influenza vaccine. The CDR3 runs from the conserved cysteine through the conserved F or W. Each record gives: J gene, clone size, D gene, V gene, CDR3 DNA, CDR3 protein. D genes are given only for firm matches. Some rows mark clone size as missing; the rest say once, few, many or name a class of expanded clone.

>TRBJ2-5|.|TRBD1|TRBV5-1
TGCGCCAGCAGCCCACAGGGACAGTTGGAGACCCAGTACTTC
CASSPQGQLETQYF
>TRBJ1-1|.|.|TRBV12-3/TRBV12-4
TGTGCCAGCAGTATTAACGCGGCCCTGAACACTGAAGCTTTCTTT
CASSINAALNTEAFF
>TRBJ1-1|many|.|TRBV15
TGTGCCACCAGCAGAGTTTACCTCCGTGGCACTGAAGCTTTCTTT
CATSRVYLRGTEAFF
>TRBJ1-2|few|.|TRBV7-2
TGTGCCAGCAGCTTAGTGGTGGCCTTAAACTATGGCTACACCTTC
CASSLVVALNYGYTF
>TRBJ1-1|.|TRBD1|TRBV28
TGTGCCAGTCTCAGGGGGCTTTCCGAAGCTTTCTTT
CASLRGLSEAFF
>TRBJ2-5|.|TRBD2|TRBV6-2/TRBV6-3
TGTGCCAGCAGTTACTTAAGCGGGGGTCGCGAGACCCAGTACTTC
CASSYLSGGRETQYF
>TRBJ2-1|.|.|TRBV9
TGTGCCAGCAGCGTAGTGGGGACCGCAAATGAGCAGTTCTTC
CASSVVGTANEQFF
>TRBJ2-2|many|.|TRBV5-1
TGCGCCAGCAGCTTGACCGGGTCCCCGGGGATTTCCGGGGAGCTGTTTTTT
CASSLTGSPGISGELFF
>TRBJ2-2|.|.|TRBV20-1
TGCAGTGCTAGACAGGGGTCCAACACCGGGGAGCTGTTTTTT
CSARQGSNTGELFF
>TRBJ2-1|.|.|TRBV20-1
TGCAGTGCCACCGGACAGGAGGGTTACAATGAGCAGTTCTTC
CSATGQEGYNEQFF
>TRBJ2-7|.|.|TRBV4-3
TGCGCCAGCAGCCAAGGGATAGCCGGGAGCTCCTACGAGCAGTACTTC
CASSQGIAGSSYEQYF
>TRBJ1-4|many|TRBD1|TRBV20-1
TGCAGTGCTCAGGTGGGACAGGGGAAGGAAAAACTGTTTTTT
CSAQVGQGKEKLFF
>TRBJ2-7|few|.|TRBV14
TGTGCCAGCAGCCAAGATAACATTTACGAGCAGTACTTC
CASSQDNIYEQYF
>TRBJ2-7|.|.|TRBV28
TGTGCCAGCAGCGCCGTGGCGGTTGAGCAGTACTTC
CASSAVAVEQYF
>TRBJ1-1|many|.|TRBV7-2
TGTGCCAGCAGCTTATACGGATCCATGAACACTGAAGCTTTCTTT
CASSLYGSMNTEAFF
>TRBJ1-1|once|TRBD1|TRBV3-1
TGTGCCAGCAGCCTTCAGACAGGGGTCACTGAAGCTTTCTTT
CASSLQTGVTEAFF
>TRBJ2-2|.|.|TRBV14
TGTGCCAGCAGCCAATTCACAGCGAACACCGGGGAGCTGTTTTTT
CASSQFTANTGELFF
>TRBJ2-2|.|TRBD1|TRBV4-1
TGCGCCAGCAGCCAGACGGCGGGACAGGGGGCAACCGGGGAGCTGTTTTTT
CASSQTAGQGATGELFF
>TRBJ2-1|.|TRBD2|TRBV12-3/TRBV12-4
TGTGCCAGCAGCCTTAGCGGGAGTTCGGGGGGTGAGCAGTTCTTC
CASSLSGSSGGEQFF
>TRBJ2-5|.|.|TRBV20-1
TGCAGTGCTCGCTTAGGGGAGACCCAGTACTTC
CSARLGETQYF
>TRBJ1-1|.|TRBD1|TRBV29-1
TGCAGCGTTGGGAACAGGGGAAGGTCTGAAGCTTTCTTT
CSVGNRGRSEAFF
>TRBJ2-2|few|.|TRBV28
TGTGCCAGCAGTTTCTACGGGACTTCGTCCGGGGAGCTGTTTTTT
CASSFYGTSSGELFF
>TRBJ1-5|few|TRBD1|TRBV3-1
TGTGCCAGCAGCCAAGGGACAGGGGGTGATCAGCCCCAGCATTTT
CASSQGTGGDQPQHF
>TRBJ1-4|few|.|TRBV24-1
TGTGCCACCAGTGATTCTCGGGGGGCGGCCGAAAAACTGTTTTTT
CATSDSRGAAEKLFF
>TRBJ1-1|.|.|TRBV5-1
TGCGCCAGCAGCTTGGGTCGGGGTGGGAGCACTGAAGCTTTCTTT
CASSLGRGGSTEAFF
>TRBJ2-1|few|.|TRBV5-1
TGCGCCAGCAGCTTACCGACCTTCCCGGACAGAACCGAGGGGTTGGGGTTTGAGCAGTTCTTC
CASSLPTFPDRTEGLGFEQFF
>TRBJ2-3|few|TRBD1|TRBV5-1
TGCGCCAGCAGCTATGGACAGGGTGGCACAGATACGCAGTATTTT
CASSYGQGGTDTQYF
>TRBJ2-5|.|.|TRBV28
TGTGCCAGCAGTTCCCCCCAGGCTATTCAAGAGACCCAGTACTTC
CASSSPQAIQETQYF
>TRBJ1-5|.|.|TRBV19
TGTGCCAGTAGTTCCAGGGTTAATCCCCAGCATTTT
CASSSRVNPQHF
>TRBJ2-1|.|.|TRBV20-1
TGCAGTGCTAGGGCGGCTAGCGTAGAATGGGAGTTCTTC
CSARAASVEWEFF
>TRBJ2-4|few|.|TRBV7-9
TGTGCCAGCAGCTTATTCGCCCTCCCGGGGAACATTCAGTACTTC
CASSLFALPGNIQYF
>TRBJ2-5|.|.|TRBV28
TGTGCCAGCAGTTCCCCTCGACCCAAAGGAGAGACCCAGTACTTC
CASSSPRPKGETQYF
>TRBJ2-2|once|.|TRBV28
TGTGCCAGCAGCCCCTTGCGGGAGAACACCGGGGAGCTGTTTTTT
CASSPLRENTGELFF
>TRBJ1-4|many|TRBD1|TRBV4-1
TGCGCCAGCAGCCAGGGGCAACAGGGGGCTAATGAAAAACTGTTTTTT
CASSQGQQGANEKLFF
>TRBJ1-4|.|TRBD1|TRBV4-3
TGCGCCAGCAGCCAAACAGGGGTCCGTGAAAAACTGTTTTTT
CASSQTGVREKLFF
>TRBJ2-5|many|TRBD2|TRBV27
TGTGCCAGCAGTTTCCTTTCTAGCGGAGCCCGGCACGAGACCCAGTACTTC
CASSFLSSGARHETQYF
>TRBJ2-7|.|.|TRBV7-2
TGTGCCAGCAGCCCCAGACAGCTCCCCTCCTACGAGCAGTACTTC
CASSPRQLPSYEQYF
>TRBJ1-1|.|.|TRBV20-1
TGCAGTGCTATGGACCCCAGGGAAAACACTGAAGCTTTCTTT
CSAMDPRENTEAFF
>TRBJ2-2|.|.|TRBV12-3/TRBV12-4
TGTGCCAGTCCAGCGAGAAACACCGGGGAGCTGTTTTTT
CASPARNTGELFF
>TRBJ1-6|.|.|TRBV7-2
TGTGCCAGCAGCTTTGGAGGACAGCCCAATTCACCCCTCCACTTT
CASSFGGQPNSPLHF
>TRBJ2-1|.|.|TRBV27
TGTGCCAGCAAAATCGGGGCCCGTAACAATGAGCAGTTCTTC
CASKIGARNNEQFF
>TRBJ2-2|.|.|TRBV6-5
TGCGCCAGCAGTTACTTAGGGCTGGGCACCGGGGAGCTGTTTTTT
CASSYLGLGTGELFF
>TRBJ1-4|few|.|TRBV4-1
TGCGCCAGCAGCCAATCTCCGGGACTTAATGAAAAACTGTTTTTT
CASSQSPGLNEKLFF
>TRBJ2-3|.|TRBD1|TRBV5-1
TGCGCCAGCAGCCCACGGACAGGATCTAGCACAGATACGCAGTATTTT
CASSPRTGSSTDTQYF
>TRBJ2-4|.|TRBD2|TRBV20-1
TGCAGTGCTGGGGGGACTAGCTTAGCCAAAAACATTCAGTACTTC
CSAGGTSLAKNIQYF
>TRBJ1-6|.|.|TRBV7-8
TGTGCCAGCACCCCGGGTGGGGACCAGGTGTCCCTCCACTTT
CASTPGGDQVSLHF